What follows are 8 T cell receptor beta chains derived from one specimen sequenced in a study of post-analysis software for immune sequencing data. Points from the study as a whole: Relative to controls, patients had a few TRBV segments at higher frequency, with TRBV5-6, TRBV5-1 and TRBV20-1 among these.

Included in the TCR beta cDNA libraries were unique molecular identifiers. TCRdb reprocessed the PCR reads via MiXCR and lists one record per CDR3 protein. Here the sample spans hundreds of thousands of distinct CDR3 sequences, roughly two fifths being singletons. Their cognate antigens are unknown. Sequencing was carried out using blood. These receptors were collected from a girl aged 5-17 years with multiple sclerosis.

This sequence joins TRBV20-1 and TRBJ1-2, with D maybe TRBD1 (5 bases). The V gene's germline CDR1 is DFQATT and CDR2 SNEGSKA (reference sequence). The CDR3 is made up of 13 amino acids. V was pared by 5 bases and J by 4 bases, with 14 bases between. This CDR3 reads CSAVLGGSYGYTF. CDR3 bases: TGCAGTGCTGTCCTTGGGGGTTCCTATGGCTACACCTTC.

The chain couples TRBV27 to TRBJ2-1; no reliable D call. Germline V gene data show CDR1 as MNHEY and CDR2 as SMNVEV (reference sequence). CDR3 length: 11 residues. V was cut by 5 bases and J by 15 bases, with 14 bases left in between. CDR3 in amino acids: CASSGLVARFF. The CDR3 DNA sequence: TGTGCCAGCAGTGGTTTGGTAGCACGGTTCTTC.

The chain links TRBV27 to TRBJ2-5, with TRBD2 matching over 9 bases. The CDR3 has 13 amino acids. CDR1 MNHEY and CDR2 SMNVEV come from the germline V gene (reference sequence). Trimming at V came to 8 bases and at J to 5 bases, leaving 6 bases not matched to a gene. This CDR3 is CASGGRDDETQYF. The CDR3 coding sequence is TGTGCCAGCGGCGGGAGGGATGATGAGACCCAGTACTTC.

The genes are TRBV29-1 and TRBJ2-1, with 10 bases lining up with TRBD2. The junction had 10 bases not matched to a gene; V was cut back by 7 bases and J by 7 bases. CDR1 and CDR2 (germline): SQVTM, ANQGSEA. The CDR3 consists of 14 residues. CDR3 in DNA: TGCAGCGCACGAGCGGGACTAGCGTTGAATGAGCAGTTCTTC. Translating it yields CSARAGLALNEQFF.

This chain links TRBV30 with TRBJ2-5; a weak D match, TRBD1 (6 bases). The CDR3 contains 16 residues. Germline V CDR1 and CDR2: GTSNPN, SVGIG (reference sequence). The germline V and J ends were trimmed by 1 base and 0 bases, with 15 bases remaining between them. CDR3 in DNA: TGTGCCTGGAGTGGTGTGGGACACCGGTACCAAGAGACCCAGTACTTC. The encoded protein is CAWSGVGHRYQETQYF.

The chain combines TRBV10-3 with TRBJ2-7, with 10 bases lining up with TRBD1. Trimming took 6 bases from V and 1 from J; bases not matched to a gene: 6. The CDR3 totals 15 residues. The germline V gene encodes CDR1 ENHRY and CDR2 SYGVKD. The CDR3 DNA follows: TGTGCCATCAGACCCGGGACAGGGGCGTCCTACGAGCAGTACTTC. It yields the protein CAIRPGTGASYEQYF.

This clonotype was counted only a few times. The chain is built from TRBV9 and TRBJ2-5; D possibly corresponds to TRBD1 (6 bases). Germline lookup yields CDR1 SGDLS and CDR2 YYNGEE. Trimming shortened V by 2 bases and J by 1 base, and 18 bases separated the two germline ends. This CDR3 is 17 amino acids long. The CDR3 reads CASSVSLRGLGQETQYF. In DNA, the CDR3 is TGTGCCAGCAGCGTCAGTTTAAGGGGGTTGGGCCAAGAGACCCAGTACTTC.

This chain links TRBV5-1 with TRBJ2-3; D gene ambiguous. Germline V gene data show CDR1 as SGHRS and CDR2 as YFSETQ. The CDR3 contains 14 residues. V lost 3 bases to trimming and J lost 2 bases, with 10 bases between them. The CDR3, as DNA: TGCGCCAGCAGCTACCTATCGGTCACAGATACGCAGTATTTT. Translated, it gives CASSYLSVTDTQYF.